Listed below are T cell receptor beta chains from one sample, sequenced in a study of molecular identifiers for immune sequencing clone quantification. MiXCR, applied by TCRdb to the PCR reads, yields one record per CDR3 protein. The repertoire includes around 480,000 distinct CDR3 sequences, roughly 26% of them detected once, and around 0.79% sits in the top ten. Sample: naive CD8+ T cells from blood, with Jurkat cell RNA spiked in. Source of these receptors: a human donor in good health. Some libraries in this study had Jurkat cell RNA spiked in. Each CDR3 is given with its conserved first and last residue. D genes are given only for firm matches. The size of a clone is reported for some rows only, either as once, few or many, or as a class for expanded clones.

v_gene	j_gene	d_gene	abundance	CDR3aa	CDR3nt
TRBV20-1	TRBJ2-3	TRBD2	few	CSARPNVLSGDTDTQYF	TGCAGTGCTAGACCCAACGTTTTAAGCGGGGACACAGATACGCAGTATTTT
TRBV12-3/TRBV12-4	TRBJ1-1	.	few	CASSSRDTEAFF	TGTGCCAGCAGCTCTAGGGACACTGAAGCTTTCTTT
TRBV9	TRBJ2-1	TRBD2	.	CASSPGRFGRNAYNEQFF	TGTGCCAGCAGCCCAGGTCGGTTCGGGAGGAACGCCTACAATGAGCAGTTCTTC
TRBV12-3/TRBV12-4	TRBJ1-4	TRBD1	few	CATGQGAYEELFF	TGTGCCACCGGACAGGGGGCTTATGAAGAACTGTTTTTT
TRBV28	TRBJ1-1	.	few	CASSPPRAEAFF	TGTGCCAGCAGTCCCCCCCGGGCTGAAGCTTTCTTT
TRBV29-1	TRBJ2-3	TRBD2	many	CSVTTSGRATDTQYF	TGCAGCGTAACGACTAGCGGGAGGGCCACAGATACGCAGTATTTT
TRBV6-2/TRBV6-3	TRBJ1-6	.	.	CASSWGHGSYNSPLHF	TGTGCCAGCAGTTGGGGCCACGGATCCTATAATTCACCCCTCCACTTT
TRBV7-9	TRBJ1-2	.	many	CASSRSPDRKDYGYTF	TGTGCCAGCAGCCGAAGCCCGGACAGAAAGGACTATGGCTACACCTTC
TRBV4-1	TRBJ2-7	TRBD1	.	CASSQGGVQGAYEQYF	TGCGCCAGCAGCCAAGGGGGGGTACAGGGGGCTTACGAGCAGTACTTC
TRBV27	TRBJ2-1	.	.	CASSLSGVSSYNEQFF	TGTGCCAGCAGTTTATCCGGGGTTTCCTCCTACAATGAGCAGTTCTTC
TRBV18	TRBJ1-5	.	.	CASSPSHNQPQHF	TGTGCCAGCTCACCATCTCACAATCAGCCCCAGCATTTT
TRBV19	TRBJ1-5	.	.	CASSIGGGMEPQHF	TGTGCCAGTAGTATTGGTGGGGGCATGGAGCCCCAGCATTTT
TRBV7-9	TRBJ2-2	TRBD1	.	CASSLEDRAFSGELFF	TGTGCCAGCAGCTTAGAGGACAGGGCGTTCTCCGGGGAGCTGTTTTTT
TRBV19	TRBJ1-1	.	few	CASSMVPLATEAFF	TGTGCCAGTAGTATGGTACCCTTGGCCACTGAAGCTTTCTTT
TRBV20-1	TRBJ2-5	TRBD1	.	CSAPDRAKEPQYF	TGCAGTGCTCCGGACAGGGCTAAAGAGCCCCAGTACTTC
TRBV29-1	TRBJ2-7	.	many	CSVEEGDRSEQYF	TGCAGCGTTGAAGAAGGTGACAGGAGCGAGCAGTACTTC
TRBV20-1	TRBJ2-1	.	many	CSARGRSSYNEQFF	TGCAGTGCTAGGGGACGGAGCTCCTACAATGAGCAGTTCTTC
TRBV10-3	TRBJ1-4	TRBD1	few	CAISGTGSGEKLFF	TGTGCCATCAGTGGGACAGGGTCCGGTGAAAAACTGTTTTTT
TRBV6-5	TRBJ2-7	TRBD2	many	CASSIAGAGNEQYF	TGTGCCAGCAGCATAGCGGGTGCTGGAAACGAGCAGTACTTC
TRBV12-3/TRBV12-4	TRBJ1-5	.	.	CASSHDGSSGNQPQHF	TGTGCCAGCAGTCATGACGGGTCCTCTGGCAATCAGCCCCAGCATTTT
TRBV24-1	TRBJ2-3	.	few	CATSDPTQGYPDTQYF	TGTGCCACCAGTGATCCCACTCAGGGGTACCCAGATACGCAGTATTTT
TRBV7-8	TRBJ2-3	TRBD2	.	CASSLGVETSGGVNTDTQYF	TGTGCCAGCAGCTTAGGGGTGGAGACTAGCGGGGGGGTTAACACAGATACGCAGTATTTT
TRBV6-6	TRBJ2-5	.	many	CASSSSIGTQYF	TGTGCCAGCAGTTCAAGTATCGGGACCCAGTACTTC
TRBV20-1	TRBJ2-7	.	.	CSARDPLRTADEQYF	TGCAGTGCTAGAGATCCCCTCCGGACAGCCGACGAGCAGTACTTC
TRBV29-1	TRBJ1-1	TRBD1	many	CSTQGDVTEAFF	TGCAGCACCCAGGGGGATGTCACTGAAGCTTTCTTT
TRBV24-1	TRBJ2-2	.	few	CATSDWDKNTGELFF	TGTGCCACCAGTGATTGGGACAAGAACACCGGGGAGCTGTTTTTT
TRBV7-6	TRBJ2-2	.	.	CASRRGTVNTGELFF	TGTGCCAGCAGGAGGGGGACGGTGAACACCGGGGAGCTGTTTTTT
TRBV12-3/TRBV12-4	TRBJ1-2	.	.	CASSTGTSTGYTF	TGTGCCAGCAGTACTGGGACAAGTACCGGCTACACCTTC
TRBV4-3	TRBJ1-1	TRBD1	few	CASSTGGRDTEAFF	TGCGCCAGTTCCACAGGGGGCCGGGACACTGAAGCTTTCTTT
TRBV11-3	TRBJ2-3	.	.	CASSNRDAAYTDTQYF	TGTGCCAGCAGCAACCGGGACGCTGCGTACACAGATACGCAGTATTTT
TRBV2	TRBJ1-1	.	many	CASSEGRNTEAFF	TGTGCCAGCAGTGAGGGACGGAACACTGAAGCTTTCTTT
TRBV7-6	TRBJ2-2	.	few	CASSLLVSGELFF	TGTGCCAGCAGCTTATTGGTTTCCGGGGAGCTGTTTTTT
TRBV12-3/TRBV12-4	TRBJ1-5	.	.	CASSLFADSFNQPQHF	TGTGCCAGCAGTTTATTCGCAGACAGCTTCAATCAGCCCCAGCATTTT
TRBV7-9	TRBJ2-2	.	few	CASSLGAARLDTGELFF	TGTGCCAGCAGCTTAGGAGCGGCCCGCCTTGACACCGGGGAGCTGTTTTTT
TRBV1	TRBJ2-5	.	.	CTSSQDHLPQCGRALETQYF	TGCACCAGCAGCCAAGATCATCTCCCTCAGTGCGGGAGGGCCCTAGAGACCCAGTACTTC
TRBV4-1	TRBJ2-3	.	many	CASSQGPGITDTQYF	TGCGCCAGCAGCCAAGGCCCAGGTATAACAGATACGCAGTATTTT
TRBV5-4	TRBJ2-5	.	.	CASSRPDGGSDETQYF	TGTGCCAGCAGCCGTCCCGATGGGGGGAGCGATGAGACCCAGTACTTC
TRBV14	TRBJ2-7	.	many	CASSPEGYGRVGLSEQYF	TGTGCCAGCAGCCCCGAAGGGTATGGCAGGGTAGGACTGAGCGAGCAGTACTTC
TRBV4-1	TRBJ2-7	TRBD1	.	CASSLRGQGNYEQYF	TGCGCCAGCAGCCTTCGAGGACAGGGGAACTACGAGCAGTACTTC
TRBV4-3	TRBJ2-7	.	.	CASSQAEGPSYEQYF	TGCGCCAGCAGCCAAGCGGAAGGGCCCTCCTACGAGCAGTACTTC
TRBV27	TRBJ1-6	TRBD1	.	CASSGTGEYNSPLHF	TGTGCCAGCAGTGGAACAGGGGAGTATAATTCACCCCTCCACTTT
TRBV3-1	TRBJ2-5	.	.	CASSQIADQETQYF	TGTGCCAGCAGCCAGATAGCGGACCAAGAGACCCAGTACTTC
TRBV19	TRBJ1-1	TRBD1	many	CASSILLQGGTEAFF	TGTGCCAGTAGTATCCTATTGCAGGGGGGTACTGAAGCTTTCTTT
TRBV3-1	TRBJ2-3	TRBD2	.	CASSQTSDSTDTQYF	TGTGCCAGCAGCCAGACTAGCGATAGCACAGATACGCAGTATTTT
TRBV3-1	TRBJ2-5	.	many	CASSQPAGETQYF	TGTGCCAGCAGCCAACCGGCGGGAGAGACCCAGTACTTC
TRBV4-1	TRBJ2-7	.	many	CASSQDKGWDEQYF	TGCGCCAGCAGCCAAGATAAGGGTTGGGACGAGCAGTACTTC